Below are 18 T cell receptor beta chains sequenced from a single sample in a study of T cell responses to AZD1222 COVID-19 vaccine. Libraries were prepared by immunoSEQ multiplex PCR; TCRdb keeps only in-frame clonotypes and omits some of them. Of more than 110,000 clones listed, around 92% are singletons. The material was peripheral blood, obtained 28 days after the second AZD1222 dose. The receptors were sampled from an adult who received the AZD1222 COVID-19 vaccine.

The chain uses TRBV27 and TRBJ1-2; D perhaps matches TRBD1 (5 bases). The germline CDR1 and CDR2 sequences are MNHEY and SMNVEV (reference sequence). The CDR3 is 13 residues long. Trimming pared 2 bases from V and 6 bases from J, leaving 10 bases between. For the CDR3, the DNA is TGTGCCAGCAGTTTACCAGGGTTGGATGGCTACACCTTC. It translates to CASSLPGLDGYTF.

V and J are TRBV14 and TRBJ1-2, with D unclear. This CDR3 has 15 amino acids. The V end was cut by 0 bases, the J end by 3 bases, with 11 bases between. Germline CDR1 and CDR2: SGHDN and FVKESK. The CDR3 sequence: CASSQDRVPYYGYTF. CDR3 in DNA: TGTGCCAGCAGCCAAGATAGGGTTCCATACTATGGCTACACCTTC.

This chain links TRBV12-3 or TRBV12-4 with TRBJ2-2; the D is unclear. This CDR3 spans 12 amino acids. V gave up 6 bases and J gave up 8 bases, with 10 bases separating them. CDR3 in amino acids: CASSSPMGELFF. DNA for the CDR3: TGTGCCAGCAGCTCCCCGATGGGGGAGCTGTTTTTT.

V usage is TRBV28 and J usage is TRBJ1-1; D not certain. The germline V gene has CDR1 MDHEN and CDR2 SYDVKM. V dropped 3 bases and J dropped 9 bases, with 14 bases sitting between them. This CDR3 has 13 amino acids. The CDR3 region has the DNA TGTGCCAGCAGTTTGAATGGTCGGGAGCAAGCTTTCTTT. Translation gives CASSLNGREQAFF.

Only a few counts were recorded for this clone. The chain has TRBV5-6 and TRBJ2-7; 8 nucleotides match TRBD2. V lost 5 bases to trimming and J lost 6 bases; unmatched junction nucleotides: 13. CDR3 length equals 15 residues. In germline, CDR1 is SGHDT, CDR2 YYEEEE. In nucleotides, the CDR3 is TGTGCCAGCAGTCCGCTTGAGCGGGGGATGGTCGAGCAGTACTTC. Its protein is CASSPLERGMVEQYF. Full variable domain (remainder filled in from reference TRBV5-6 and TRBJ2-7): DAGVTQSPTHLIKTRGQQVTLRCSPKSGHDTVSWYQQALGQGPQFIFQYYEEEERQRGNFPDRFSGHQFPNYSSELNVNALLLGDSALYLCASSPLERGMVEQYFGPGTRLTVT.

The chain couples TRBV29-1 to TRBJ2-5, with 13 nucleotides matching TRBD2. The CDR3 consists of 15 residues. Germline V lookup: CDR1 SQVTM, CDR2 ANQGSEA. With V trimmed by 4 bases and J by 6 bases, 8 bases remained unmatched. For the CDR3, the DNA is TGCAGCGTTGGTCGGACTAGCGGGAGTCGTAAGACCCAGTACTTC. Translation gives CSVGRTSGSRKTQYF.

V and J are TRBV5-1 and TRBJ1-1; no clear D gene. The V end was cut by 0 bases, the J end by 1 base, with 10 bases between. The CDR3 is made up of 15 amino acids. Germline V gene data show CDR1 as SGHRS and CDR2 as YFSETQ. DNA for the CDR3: TGCGCCAGCAGCTTGGGGGCAGTACCGAACACTGAAGCTTTCTTT. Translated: CASSLGAVPNTEAFF.

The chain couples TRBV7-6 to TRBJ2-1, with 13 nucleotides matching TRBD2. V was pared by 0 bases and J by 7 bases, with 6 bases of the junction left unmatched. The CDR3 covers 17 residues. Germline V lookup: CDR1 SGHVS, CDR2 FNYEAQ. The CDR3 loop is CASSLALGLAGANEQFF. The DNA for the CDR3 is TGTGCCAGCAGCTTAGCTCTTGGACTAGCGGGAGCTAATGAGCAGTTCTTC.

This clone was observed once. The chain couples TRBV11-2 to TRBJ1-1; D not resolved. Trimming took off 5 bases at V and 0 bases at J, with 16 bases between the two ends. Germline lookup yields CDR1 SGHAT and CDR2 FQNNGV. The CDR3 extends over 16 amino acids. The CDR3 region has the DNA TGTGCCAGCAGCGCCGGTACAGACGAAATGAACACTGAAGCTTTCTTT. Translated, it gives CASSAGTDEMNTEAFF.

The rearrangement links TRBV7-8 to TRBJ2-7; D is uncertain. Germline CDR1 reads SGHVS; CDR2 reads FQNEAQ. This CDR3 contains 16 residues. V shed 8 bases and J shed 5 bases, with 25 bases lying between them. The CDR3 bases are TGTGCCAGCTCGTCGCCGGGTCCAAATTTAAGGAACGAGCAGTACTTC. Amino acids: CASSSPGPNLRNEQYF.

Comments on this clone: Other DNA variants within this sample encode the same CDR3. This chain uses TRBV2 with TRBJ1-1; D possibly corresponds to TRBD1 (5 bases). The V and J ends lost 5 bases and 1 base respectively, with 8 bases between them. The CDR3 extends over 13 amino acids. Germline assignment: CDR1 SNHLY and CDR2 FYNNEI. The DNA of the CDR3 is TGTGCCAGCAGTTCAGACAGGAACACTGAAGCTTTCTTT. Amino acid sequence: CASSSDRNTEAFF.

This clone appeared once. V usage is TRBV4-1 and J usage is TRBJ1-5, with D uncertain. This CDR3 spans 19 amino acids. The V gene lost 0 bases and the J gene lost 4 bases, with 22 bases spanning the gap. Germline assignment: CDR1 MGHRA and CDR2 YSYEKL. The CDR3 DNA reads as TGCGCCAGCAGCCAAGATTTAGTTTCGGCAGAACATATAAATCAGCCCCAGCATTTT. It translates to CASSQDLVSAEHINQPQHF.

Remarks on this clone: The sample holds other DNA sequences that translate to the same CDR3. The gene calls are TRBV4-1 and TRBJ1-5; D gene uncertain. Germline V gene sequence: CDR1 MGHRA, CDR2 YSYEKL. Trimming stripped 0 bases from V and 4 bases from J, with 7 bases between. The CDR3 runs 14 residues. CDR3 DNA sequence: TGCGCCAGCAGCCAAGACTCCCGAAATCAGCCCCAGCATTTT. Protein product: CASSQDSRNQPQHF.

The CDR3 here is CASSLVATSYEQYF. CDR3 nucleotides: TGTGCCAGCAGCTTGGTCGCAACGTCCTACGAGCAGTACTTC. The rearrangement links TRBV5-5 to TRBJ2-7; D call uncertain. Germline V gene sequence: CDR1 SGHKS, CDR2 YYEKEE (reference sequence). The CDR3 runs to 14 residues. The V gene lost 0 bases and the J gene lost 1 base, with 8 bases spanning the gap.

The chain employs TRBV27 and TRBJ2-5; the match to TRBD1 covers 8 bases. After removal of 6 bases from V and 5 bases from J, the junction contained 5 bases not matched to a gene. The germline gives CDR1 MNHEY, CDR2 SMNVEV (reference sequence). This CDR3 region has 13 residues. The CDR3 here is CASRAGGAETQYF. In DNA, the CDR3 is TGTGCCAGCAGAGCAGGGGGCGCGGAGACCCAGTACTTC.

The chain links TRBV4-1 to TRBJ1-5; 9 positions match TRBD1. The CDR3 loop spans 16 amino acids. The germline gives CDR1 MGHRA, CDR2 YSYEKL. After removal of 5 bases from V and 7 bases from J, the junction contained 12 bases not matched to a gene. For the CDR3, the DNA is TGCGCCAGCAGCTTAAGGGCCGGGACAGGGAAACAGCCCCAGCATTTT. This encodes CASSLRAGTGKQPQHF.

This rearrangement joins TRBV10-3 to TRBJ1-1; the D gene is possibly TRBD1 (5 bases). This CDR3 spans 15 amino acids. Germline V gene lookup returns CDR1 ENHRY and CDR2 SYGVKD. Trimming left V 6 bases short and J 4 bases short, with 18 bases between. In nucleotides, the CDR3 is TGTGCCATCAGGGCGCAGGGTGGTGATGGCACTGAAGCTTTCTTT. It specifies CAIRAQGGDGTEAFF.

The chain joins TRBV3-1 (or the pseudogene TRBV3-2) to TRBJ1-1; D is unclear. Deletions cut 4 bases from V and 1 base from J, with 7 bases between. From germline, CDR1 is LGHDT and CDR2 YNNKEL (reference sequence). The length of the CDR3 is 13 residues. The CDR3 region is CASSLIRNTEAFF. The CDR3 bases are TGTGCCAGCAGCCTAATACGGAACACTGAAGCTTTCTTT.